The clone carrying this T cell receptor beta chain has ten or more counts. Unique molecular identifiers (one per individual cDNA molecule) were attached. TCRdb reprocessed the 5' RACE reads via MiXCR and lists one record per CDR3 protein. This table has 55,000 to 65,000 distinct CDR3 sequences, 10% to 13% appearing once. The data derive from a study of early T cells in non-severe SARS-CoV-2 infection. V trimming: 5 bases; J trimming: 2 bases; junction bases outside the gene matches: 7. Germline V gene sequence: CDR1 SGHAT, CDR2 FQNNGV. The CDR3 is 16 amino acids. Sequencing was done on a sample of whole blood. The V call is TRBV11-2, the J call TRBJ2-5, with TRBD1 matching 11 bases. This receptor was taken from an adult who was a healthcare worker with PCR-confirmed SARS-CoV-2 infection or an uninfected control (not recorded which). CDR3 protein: CASSAPGTGGQETQYF. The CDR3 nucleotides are TGTGCCAGCAGCGCCCCCGGGACAGGGGGTCAAGAGACCCAGTACTTC.